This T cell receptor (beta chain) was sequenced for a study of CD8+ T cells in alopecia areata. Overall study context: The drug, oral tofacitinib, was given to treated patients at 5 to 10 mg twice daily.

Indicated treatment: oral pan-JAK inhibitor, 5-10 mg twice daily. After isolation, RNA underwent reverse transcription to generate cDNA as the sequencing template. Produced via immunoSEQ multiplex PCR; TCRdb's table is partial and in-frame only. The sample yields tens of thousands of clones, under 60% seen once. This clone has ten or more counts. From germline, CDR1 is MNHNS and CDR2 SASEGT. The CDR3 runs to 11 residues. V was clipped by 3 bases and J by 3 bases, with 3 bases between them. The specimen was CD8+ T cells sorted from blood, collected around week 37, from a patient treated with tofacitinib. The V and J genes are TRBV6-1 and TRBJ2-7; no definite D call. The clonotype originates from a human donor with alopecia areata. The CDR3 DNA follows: TGTGCCAGCAGTGATTACTACGAGCAGTACTTC. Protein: CASSDYYEQYF.